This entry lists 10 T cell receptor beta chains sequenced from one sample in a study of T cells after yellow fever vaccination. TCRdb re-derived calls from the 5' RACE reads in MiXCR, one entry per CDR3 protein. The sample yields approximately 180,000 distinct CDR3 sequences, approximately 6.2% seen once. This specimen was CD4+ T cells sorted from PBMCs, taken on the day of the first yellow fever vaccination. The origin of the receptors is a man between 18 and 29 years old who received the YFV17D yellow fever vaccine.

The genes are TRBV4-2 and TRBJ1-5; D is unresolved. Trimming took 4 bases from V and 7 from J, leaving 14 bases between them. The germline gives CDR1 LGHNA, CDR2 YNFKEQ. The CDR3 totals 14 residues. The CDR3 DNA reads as TGTGCCAGCAGCCCGATGGGTGGGGTCCAGCCCCAGCATTTT. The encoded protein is CASSPMGGVQPQHF.

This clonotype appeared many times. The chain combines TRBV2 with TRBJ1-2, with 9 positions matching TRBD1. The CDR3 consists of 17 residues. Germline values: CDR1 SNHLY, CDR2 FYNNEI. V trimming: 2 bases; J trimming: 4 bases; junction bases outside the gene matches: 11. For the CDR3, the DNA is TGTGCCAGCAGTGAAAGGCTCTGGGACAGGGATTTCTATGGCTACACCTTC. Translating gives CASSERLWDRDFYGYTF. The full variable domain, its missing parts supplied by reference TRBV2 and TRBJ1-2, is EPEVTQTPSHQVTQMGQEVILRCVPISNHLYFYWYRQILGQKVEFLVSFYNNEISEKSEIFDDQFSVERPDGSNFTLKIRSTKLEDSAMYFCASSERLWDRDFYGYTFGSGTRLTVV.

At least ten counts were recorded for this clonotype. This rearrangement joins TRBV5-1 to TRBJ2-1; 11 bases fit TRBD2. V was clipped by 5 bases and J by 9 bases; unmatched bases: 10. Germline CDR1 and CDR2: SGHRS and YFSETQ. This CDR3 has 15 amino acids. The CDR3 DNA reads TGCGCCAGCAGGGTGTCTAGCGGGGGGATGGGTGAGCAGTTCTTC. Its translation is CASRVSSGGMGEQFF.

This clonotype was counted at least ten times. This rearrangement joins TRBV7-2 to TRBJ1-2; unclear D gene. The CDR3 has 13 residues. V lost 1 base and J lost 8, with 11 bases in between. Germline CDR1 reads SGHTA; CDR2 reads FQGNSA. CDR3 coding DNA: TGTGCCAGCAGCTTAGTTAGGTATGGAGGCTACACCTTC. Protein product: CASSLVRYGGYTF. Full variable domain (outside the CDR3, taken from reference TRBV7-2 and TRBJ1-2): GAGVSQSPSNKVTEKGKDVELRCDPISGHTALYWYRQSLGQGLEFLIYFQGNSAPDKSGLPSDRFSAERTGGSVSTLTIQRTQQEDSAVYLCASSLVRYGGYTFGSGTRLTVV.

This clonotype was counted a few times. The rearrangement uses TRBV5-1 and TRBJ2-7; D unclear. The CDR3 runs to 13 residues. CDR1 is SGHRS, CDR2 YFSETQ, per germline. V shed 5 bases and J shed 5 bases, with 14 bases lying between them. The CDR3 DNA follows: TGCGCCAGCAGTTCACTACCGGGTAACGAGCAGTACGTC. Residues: CASSSLPGNEQYV.

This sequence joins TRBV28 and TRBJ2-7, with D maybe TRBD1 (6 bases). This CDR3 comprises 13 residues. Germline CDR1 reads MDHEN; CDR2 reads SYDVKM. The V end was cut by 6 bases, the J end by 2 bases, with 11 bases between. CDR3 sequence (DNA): TGTGCCAGCAGCGCAGGGGATGCCTACGAGCAGTACGTC. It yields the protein CASSAGDAYEQYV.

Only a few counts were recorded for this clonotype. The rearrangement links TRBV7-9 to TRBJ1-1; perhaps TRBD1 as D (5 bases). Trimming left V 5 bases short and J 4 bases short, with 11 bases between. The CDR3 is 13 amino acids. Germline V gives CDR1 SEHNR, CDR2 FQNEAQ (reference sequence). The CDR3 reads CASSPRVPTEAFF. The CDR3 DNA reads TGTGCCAGCAGCCCCAGGGTTCCCACTGAAGCTTTCTTT.

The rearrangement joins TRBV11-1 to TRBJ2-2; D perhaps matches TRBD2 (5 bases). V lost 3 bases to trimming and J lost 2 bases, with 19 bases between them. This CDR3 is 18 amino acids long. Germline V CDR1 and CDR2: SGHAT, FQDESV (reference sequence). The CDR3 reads CASSFLPPERRNTGELFF. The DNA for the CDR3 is TGTGCCAGCAGCTTTCTGCCACCTGAGCGGAGAAACACCGGGGAGCTGTTTTTT.

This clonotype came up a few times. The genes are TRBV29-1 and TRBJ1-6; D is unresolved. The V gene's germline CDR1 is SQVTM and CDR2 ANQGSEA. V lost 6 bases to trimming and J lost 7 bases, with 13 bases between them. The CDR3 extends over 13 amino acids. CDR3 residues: CSVATVLNSPLHF. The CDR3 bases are TGCAGCGTCGCGACGGTCTTAAATTCACCCCTCCACTTT. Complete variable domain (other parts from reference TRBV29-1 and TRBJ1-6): SAVISQKPSRDICQRGTSLTIQCQVDSQVTMMFWYRQQPGQSLTLIATANQGSEATYESGFVIDKFPISRPNLTFSTLTVSNMSPEDSSIYLCSVATVLNSPLHFGNGTRLTVT.

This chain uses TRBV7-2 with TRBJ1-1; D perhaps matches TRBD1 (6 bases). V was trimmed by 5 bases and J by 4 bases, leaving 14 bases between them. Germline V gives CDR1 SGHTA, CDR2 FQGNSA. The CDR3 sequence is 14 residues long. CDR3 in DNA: TGTGCCAGCAGCGCACGACAGGAGGCCACTGAAGCTTTCTTT. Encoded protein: CASSARQEATEAFF.